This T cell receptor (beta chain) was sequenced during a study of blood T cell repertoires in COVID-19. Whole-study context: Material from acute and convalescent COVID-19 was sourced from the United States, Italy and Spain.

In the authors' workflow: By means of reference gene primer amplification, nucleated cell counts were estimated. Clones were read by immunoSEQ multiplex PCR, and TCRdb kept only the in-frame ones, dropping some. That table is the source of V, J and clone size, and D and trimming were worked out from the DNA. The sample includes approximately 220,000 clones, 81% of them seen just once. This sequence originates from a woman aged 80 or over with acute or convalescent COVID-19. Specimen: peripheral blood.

CDR3 protein: CASSPDSSPLGSGANVLTF. The CDR3 DNA is TGTGCCAGCAGCCCGGACAGCTCCCCCTTGGGCTCTGGGGCCAACGTCCTGACTTTC. The chain is built from TRBV11-2 and TRBJ2-6; D might be TRBD1 (6 bases). The CDR3 has 19 amino acids. CDR1 is SGHAT and CDR2 is FQNNGV in the germline V gene. V dropped 5 bases and J dropped 0 bases, with 20 bases sitting between them. The whole variable domain, remainder taken from reference TRBV11-2 and TRBJ2-6, is EAGVAQSPRYKIIEKRQSVAFWCNPISGHATLYWYQQILGQGPKLLIQFQNNGVVDDSQLPKDRFSAERLKGVDSTLKIQPAKLEDSAVYLCASSPDSSPLGSGANVLTFGAGSRLTVL.